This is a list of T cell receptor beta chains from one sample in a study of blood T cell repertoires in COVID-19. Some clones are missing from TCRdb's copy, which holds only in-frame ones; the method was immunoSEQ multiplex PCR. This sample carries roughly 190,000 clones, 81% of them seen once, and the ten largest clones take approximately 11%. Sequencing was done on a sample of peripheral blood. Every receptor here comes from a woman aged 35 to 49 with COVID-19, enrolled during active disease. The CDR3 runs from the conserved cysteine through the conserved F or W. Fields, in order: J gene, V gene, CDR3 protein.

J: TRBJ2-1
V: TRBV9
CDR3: CASSVPLAGVNEQFF

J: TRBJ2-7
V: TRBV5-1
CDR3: CASSPGVHEQYF

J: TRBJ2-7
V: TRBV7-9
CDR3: CASSSWTAHSYEQYF

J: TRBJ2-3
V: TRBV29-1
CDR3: CSVEGLSKNRDTQYF

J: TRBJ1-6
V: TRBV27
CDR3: CASSLTDRVVSPLHF

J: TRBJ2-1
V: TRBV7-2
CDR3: CASSTGRPNEQFF

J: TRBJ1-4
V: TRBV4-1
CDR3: CASSSGQVATNEKLFF

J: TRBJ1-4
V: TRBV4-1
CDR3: CASSHGQDNEKLFF

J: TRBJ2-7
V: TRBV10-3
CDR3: CAISDPGHYSDEQYF

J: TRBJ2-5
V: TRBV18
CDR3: CASSPGQVETQYF

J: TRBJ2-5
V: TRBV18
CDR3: CASSPDRERRETQYF

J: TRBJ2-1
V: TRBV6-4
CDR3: CASSAGTSDEQFF

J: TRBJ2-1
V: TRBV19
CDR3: CASSTYRTGDGNEQFF

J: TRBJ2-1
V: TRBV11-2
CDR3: CASSSNRISSYNEQFF

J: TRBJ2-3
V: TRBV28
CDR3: CASSFSGSTDTQYF